One sample yielded the 17 T cell receptor beta chains listed below, sequenced in a study of T cells in Graves' hyperthyroidism and ophthalmopathy. Researchers amplified the TCR beta CDR3 regions from RNA transcripts. The HTBI primer set was used in a first-round RT-PCR of the TCR CDR3. TCRdb independently ran MiXCR on the multiplex PCR reads; one entry per CDR3 protein. The table lists roughly 700,000 distinct CDR3 sequences, less than 15% of them singletons. What was sequenced was blood. The receptors were sampled from a woman under 30 with Graves' hyperthyroidism.

V and J are TRBV29-1 and TRBJ2-5; TRBD2 is a possible D gene (5 bases). The germline V gene encodes CDR1 SQVTM and CDR2 ANQGSEA. The V gene lost 5 bases and the J gene lost 8 bases, with 9 bases spanning the gap. CDR3 length: 10 amino acids. CDR3 loop: CSVWTRTQYF. CDR3 in DNA: TGCAGCGTTTGGACTCGTACCCAGTACTTC.

This clonotype was counted many times. The gene calls are TRBV28 and TRBJ2-7, with 9 bases matching TRBD2. Trimming took 7 bases from V and 5 from J; bases not matched to a gene: 9. The CDR3 is 14 residues long. Germline V gene lookup returns CDR1 MDHEN and CDR2 SYDVKM. This CDR3 is CASKNSGSGNEQYF. In DNA form, the CDR3 reads TGTGCCAGCAAGAATAGCGGGAGTGGCAACGAGCAGTACTTC.

This clonotype was counted ten times or more. The chain links TRBV19 to TRBJ1-1; 8 bases match TRBD1. Germline V gives CDR1 LNHDA, CDR2 SQIVND (reference sequence). This CDR3 has 15 amino acids. J was trimmed by 5 bases and V by 5 bases; bases with no gene match: 10. The CDR3 reads CASSPDTGGSTEAFF. The CDR3 DNA follows: TGTGCCAGTAGTCCGGATACAGGGGGTTCGACTGAAGCTTTCTTT.

The chain couples TRBV25-1 to TRBJ1-4, with unresolved D. V was clipped by 4 bases and J by 5 bases, with 11 bases between them. Germline V CDR1 and CDR2: MGHDK, SYGVNS. The CDR3 sequence is 14 residues long. The CDR3 bases are TGTGCCAGCAGTGCATCCTGGGGAAATGAAAAACTGTTTTTT. Amino acids: CASSASWGNEKLFF.

There are a few counts of this clonotype. The chain combines TRBV4-1 with TRBJ2-1; possibly TRBD1 or TRBD2 for D (6 bases each). Germline V CDR1 and CDR2: MGHRA, YSYEKL. Trimming removed 0 bases from V and 8 bases from J, with 26 bases in between. The CDR3 sequence is 19 residues long. The CDR3 sequence is CASSQDPAKKGGRADEQFF. The CDR3, as DNA: TGCGCCAGCAGCCAAGACCCAGCTAAGAAAGGGGGGCGAGCTGATGAGCAGTTCTTC.

This clonotype has a handful of counts. The V and J genes are TRBV11-2 and TRBJ1-2; TRBD1 matches at 9 bases. Unmatched junction bases numbered 3, after V lost 3 bases and J lost 4 bases. There are 14 residues in the CDR3. Germline CDR1 reads SGHAT; CDR2 reads FQNNGV. The CDR3 region is CASSFRDRAYGYTF. DNA for the CDR3: TGTGCCAGCAGCTTCCGGGACAGGGCCTATGGCTACACCTTC. Combining the CDR3 with reference TRBV11-2 and TRBJ1-2 gives the whole variable domain EAGVAQSPRYKIIEKRQSVAFWCNPISGHATLYWYQQILGQGPKLLIQFQNNGVVDDSQLPKDRFSAERLKGVDSTLKIQPAKLEDSAVYLCASSFRDRAYGYTFGSGTRLTVV.

This clonotype was seen ten or more times. V and J are TRBV30 and TRBJ2-3; D perhaps matches TRBD2 (6 bases). CDR3 length: 14 amino acids. Germline-derived CDR1 and CDR2 are GTSNPN and SVGIG (reference sequence). V was cut by 0 bases and J by 3 bases, with 10 bases left in between. In nucleotides, the CDR3 is TGTGCCTGGAGTGTGGGGCGGGGAACAGATACGCAGTATTTT. This translates into CAWSVGRGTDTQYF.

This clonotype showed up many times. V gene TRBV6-1 combines with J gene TRBJ2-5, with D perhaps TRBD1 or TRBD2 (5 bases each). Trimming pared 4 bases from V and 5 bases from J, leaving 17 bases between. Germline V gene sequence: CDR1 MNHNS, CDR2 SASEGT. This CDR3 contains 15 residues. The CDR3: CASSVQASGTETQYF. CDR3 DNA sequence: TGTGCCAGCAGTGTTCAGGCCTCGGGGACGGAGACCCAGTACTTC.

This clonotype was observed a few times. The genes are TRBV24-1 and TRBJ2-7, with D unclear. V was trimmed by 9 bases and J by 4 bases, leaving 15 bases between them. CDR1 is KGHDR, CDR2 SFDVKD, per germline. The CDR3 runs to 13 residues. The CDR3 nucleotides are TGTGCCACCTCTTCGGGCGTGGGTTACGAGCAGTACTTC. It codes for CATSSGVGYEQYF.

This clonotype was detected only a few times. Compared with germline, one end of the junction differs, possibly owing to a read error. For the CDR3, the DNA is TGTGCCAGCAGCCTAGGACTAATGAGTGGCAATCAGCCCCAGCATTTT. Protein sequence: CASSLGLMSGNQPQHF. This chain links TRBV13 with TRBJ1-5, with D uncertain. There are 16 residues in the CDR3. Germline V gene lookup returns CDR1 PRHDT and CDR2 FYEKMQ (reference sequence).

This clonotype was seen many times. The chain couples TRBV6-1 to TRBJ1-1; the D is unclear. Trimming took 5 bases from V and 3 from J, leaving 10 bases between them. CDR1 is MNHNS, CDR2 SASEGT, per germline. The CDR3 loop spans 13 amino acids. The CDR3 region has the DNA TGTGCCAGCAGTTATATGTCGGACACTGAAGCTTTCTTT. Protein: CASSYMSDTEAFF.

The V and J genes are TRBV25-1 and TRBJ2-3; 7 bases line up with TRBD2. Trimming took 1 base from V and 4 from J; bases not matched to a gene: 8. The length of the CDR3 is 16 residues. Germline-derived CDR1 and CDR2 are MGHDK and SYGVNS. Here the CDR3 DNA reads TGTGCCAGCAGTGAATTTGTCGGGGGAGGGGCAGATACGCAGTATTTT. It specifies CASSEFVGGGADTQYF.

Many counts were recorded for this clonotype. The V call is TRBV10-2, the J call TRBJ2-2; 8 bases match TRBD2. The V segment lost 6 bases and the J segment 7 bases; nucleotides outside the gene matches: 7. This CDR3 region has 14 residues. Germline V lookup: CDR1 WSHSY, CDR2 SAAADI. The CDR3 nucleotides are TGCGCCAGCAGCGATAGCGGGAAGGGCGGGGAGCTGTTTTTT. Translated, it gives CASSDSGKGGELFF.

V gene TRBV27 combines with J gene TRBJ2-2, with 11 bases aligning to TRBD2. J was trimmed by 5 bases and V by 6 bases; bases with no gene match: 5. The germline gives CDR1 MNHEY, CDR2 SMNVEV (reference sequence). The CDR3 loop spans 15 amino acids. As DNA, the CDR3 is TGTGCCAGCAGGATGGGACTAGCGGTGACCGGGGAGCTGTTTTTT. Translating it yields CASRMGLAVTGELFF.

This clonotype was seen many times. J is TRBJ1-1 and V is TRBV20-1; D gene uncertain. The CDR3 has 17 amino acids. Per germline, CDR1 DFQATT and CDR2 SNEGSKA (reference sequence). Trimming pared 0 bases from V and 6 bases from J, leaving 23 bases between. Written as DNA, the CDR3 is TGCAGTGCTAGAGATCATTTTCGCGTACAGACGTTCCCTGAAGCTTTCTTT. Translation gives CSARDHFRVQTFPEAFF.

V and J are TRBV4-1 and TRBJ2-5; D may be TRBD2 (6 bases). V gave up 1 base and J gave up 5 bases, with 20 bases separating them. Germline V CDR1 and CDR2: MGHRA, YSYEKL. This CDR3 region has 17 residues. CDR3 loop: CASSQVGGSGPRETQYF. The CDR3, as DNA: TGCGCCAGCAGCCAAGTTGGGGGGAGCGGGCCGCGGGAGACCCAGTACTTC.

This clonotype came up many times. The chain combines TRBV6-2 or TRBV6-3 with TRBJ2-5, with 8 bases matching TRBD1. Unmatched junction bases numbered 4, after V lost 2 bases and J lost 2 bases. This CDR3 region has 15 residues. Germline V gene sequence: CDR1 MNHEY, CDR2 SVGEGT. CDR3: CASSYLGTGQETQYF. The CDR3 DNA is TGTGCCAGCAGTTACCTCGGGACAGGACAAGAGACCCAGTACTTC.